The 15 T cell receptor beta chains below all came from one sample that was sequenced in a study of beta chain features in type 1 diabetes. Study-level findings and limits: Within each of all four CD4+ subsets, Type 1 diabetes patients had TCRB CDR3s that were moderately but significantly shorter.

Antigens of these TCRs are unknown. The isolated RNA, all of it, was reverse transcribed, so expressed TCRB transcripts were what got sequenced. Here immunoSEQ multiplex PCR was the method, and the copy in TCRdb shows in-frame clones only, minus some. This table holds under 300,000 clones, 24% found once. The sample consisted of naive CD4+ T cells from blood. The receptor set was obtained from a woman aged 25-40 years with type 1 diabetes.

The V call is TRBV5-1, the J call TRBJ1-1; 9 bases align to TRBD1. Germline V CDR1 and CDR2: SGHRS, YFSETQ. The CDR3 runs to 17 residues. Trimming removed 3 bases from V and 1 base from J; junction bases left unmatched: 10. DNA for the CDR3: TGCGCCAGCAGCTCCGTTTTACTGACAGGGGGGAACACTGAAGCTTTCTTT. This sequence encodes CASSSVLLTGGNTEAFF.

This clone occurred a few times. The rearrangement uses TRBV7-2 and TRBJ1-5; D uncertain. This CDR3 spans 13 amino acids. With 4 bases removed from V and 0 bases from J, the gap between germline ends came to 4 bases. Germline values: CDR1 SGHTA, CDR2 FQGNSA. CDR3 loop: CASSSYSNQPQHF. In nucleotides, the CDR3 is TGTGCCAGCAGCTCCTATAGCAATCAGCCCCAGCATTTT.

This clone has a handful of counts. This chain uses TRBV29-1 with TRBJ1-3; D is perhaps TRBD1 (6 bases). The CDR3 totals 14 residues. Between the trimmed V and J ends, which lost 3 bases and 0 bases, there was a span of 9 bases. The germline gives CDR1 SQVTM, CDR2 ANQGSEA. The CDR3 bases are TGCAGCGTTGAGCAGGGGAACTCTGGAAACACCATATATTTT. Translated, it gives CSVEQGNSGNTIYF.

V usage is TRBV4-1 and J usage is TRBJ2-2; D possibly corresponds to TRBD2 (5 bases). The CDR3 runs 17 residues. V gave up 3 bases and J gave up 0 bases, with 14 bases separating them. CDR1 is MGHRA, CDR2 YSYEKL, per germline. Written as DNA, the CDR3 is TGCGCCAGCAGCCAGGACGAAGCGGTAACGAACACCGGGGAGCTGTTTTTT. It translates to CASSQDEAVTNTGELFF.

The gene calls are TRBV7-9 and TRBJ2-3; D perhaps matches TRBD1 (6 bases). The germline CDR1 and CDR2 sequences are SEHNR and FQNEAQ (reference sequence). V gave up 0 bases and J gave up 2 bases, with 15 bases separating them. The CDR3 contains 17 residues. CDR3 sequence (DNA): TGTGCCAGCAGCTTAGCGTACAGGGATAAGGACACAGATACGCAGTATTTT. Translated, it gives CASSLAYRDKDTDTQYF.

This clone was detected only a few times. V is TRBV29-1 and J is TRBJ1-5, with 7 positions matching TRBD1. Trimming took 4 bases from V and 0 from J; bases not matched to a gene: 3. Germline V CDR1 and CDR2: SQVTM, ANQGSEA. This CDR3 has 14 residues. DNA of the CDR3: TGCAGCGTTGCACAGGGGAATAGCAATCAGCCCCAGCATTTT. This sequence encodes CSVAQGNSNQPQHF.

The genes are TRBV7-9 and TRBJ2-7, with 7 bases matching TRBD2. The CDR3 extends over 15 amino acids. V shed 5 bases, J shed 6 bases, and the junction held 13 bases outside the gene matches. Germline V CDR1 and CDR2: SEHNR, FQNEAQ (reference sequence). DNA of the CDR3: TGTGCCAGCAGCCCCCCGTGGGAGCGGGGTCTCGAGCAGTACTTC. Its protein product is CASSPPWERGLEQYF. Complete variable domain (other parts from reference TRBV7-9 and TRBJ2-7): DTGVSQNPRHKITKRGQNVTFRCDPISEHNRLYWYRQTLGQGPEFLTYFQNEAQLEKSRLLSDRFSAERPKGSFSTLEIQRTEQGDSAMYLCASSPPWERGLEQYFGPGTRLTVT.

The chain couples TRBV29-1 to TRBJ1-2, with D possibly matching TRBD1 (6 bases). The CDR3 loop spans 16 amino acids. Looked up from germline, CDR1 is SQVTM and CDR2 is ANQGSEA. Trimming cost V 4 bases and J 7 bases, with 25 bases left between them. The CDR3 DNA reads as TGCAGCGTTGGAAAGAGGGGGGGCCGCAGGGAGGCTGGCTACACCTTC. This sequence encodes CSVGKRGGRREAGYTF.

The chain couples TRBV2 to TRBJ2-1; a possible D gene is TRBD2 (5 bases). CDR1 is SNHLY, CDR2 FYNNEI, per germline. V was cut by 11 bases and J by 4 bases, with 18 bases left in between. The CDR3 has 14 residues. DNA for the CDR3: TGTGCCGGTCGCCCGCGCGGGCCTTACAATGAGCAGTTCTTC. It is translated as CAGRPRGPYNEQFF.

CDR3 amino acids: CASSLAGAAETQYF. The CDR3 bases are TGTGCCAGCAGTCTAGCGGGAGCAGCAGAGACCCAGTACTTC. The chain is built from TRBV27 and TRBJ2-5; TRBD2 agrees at 10 bases. The CDR3 covers 14 residues. With V trimmed by 5 bases and J by 4 bases, 4 bases remained unmatched. Per germline, CDR1 MNHEY and CDR2 SMNVEV (reference sequence).

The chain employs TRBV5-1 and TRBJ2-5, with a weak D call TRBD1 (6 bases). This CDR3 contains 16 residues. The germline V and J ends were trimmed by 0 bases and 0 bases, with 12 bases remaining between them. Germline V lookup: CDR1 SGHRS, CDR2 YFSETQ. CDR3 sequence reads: CASSLVGTLYQETQYF. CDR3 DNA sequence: TGCGCCAGCAGCTTGGTTGGGACACTGTACCAAGAGACCCAGTACTTC.

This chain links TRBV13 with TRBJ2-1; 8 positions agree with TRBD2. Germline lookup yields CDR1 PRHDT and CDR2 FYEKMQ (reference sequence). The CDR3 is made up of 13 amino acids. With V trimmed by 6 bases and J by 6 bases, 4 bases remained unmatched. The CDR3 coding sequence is TGTGCCAGCAGAAAAGCGGGAGTCAATGAGCAGTTCTTC. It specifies CASRKAGVNEQFF.

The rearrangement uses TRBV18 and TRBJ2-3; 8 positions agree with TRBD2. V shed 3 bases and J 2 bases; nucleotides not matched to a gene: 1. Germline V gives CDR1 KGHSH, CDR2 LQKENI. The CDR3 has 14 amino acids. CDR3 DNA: TGTGCCAGCTCACCGACTAGCGACACAGATACGCAGTATTTT. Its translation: CASSPTSDTDTQYF.

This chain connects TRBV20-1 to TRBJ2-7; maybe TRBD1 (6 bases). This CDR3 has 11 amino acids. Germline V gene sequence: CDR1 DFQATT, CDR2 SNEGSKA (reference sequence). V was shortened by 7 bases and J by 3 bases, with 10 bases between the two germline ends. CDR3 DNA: TGCAGTGGGACAGAATTCTACGAGCAGTACTTC. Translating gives CSGTEFYEQYF.

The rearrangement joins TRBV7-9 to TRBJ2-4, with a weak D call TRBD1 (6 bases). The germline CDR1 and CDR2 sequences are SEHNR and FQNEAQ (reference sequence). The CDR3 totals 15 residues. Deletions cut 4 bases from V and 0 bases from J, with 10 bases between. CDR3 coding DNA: TGTGCCAGCAGCTCCCAGGGGCTAGCCAAAAACATTCAGTACTTC. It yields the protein CASSSQGLAKNIQYF.